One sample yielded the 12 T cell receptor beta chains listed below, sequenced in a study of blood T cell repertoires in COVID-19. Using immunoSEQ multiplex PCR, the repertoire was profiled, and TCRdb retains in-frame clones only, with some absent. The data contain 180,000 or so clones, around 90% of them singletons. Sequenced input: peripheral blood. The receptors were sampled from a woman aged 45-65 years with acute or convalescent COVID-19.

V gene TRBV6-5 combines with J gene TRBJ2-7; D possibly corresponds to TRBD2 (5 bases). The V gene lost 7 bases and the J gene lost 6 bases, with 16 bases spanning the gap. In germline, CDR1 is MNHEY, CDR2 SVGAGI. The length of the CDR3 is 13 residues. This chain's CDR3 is CASTPSGPIEQYF. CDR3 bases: TGTGCCAGCACCCCCAGCGGACCTATCGAGCAGTACTTC.

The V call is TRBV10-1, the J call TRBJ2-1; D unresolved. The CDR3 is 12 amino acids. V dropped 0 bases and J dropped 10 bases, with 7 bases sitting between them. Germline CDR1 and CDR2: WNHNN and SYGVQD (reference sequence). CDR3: CASSESCYEQFF. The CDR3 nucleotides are TGCGCCAGCAGTGAGTCATGCTACGAGCAGTTCTTC.

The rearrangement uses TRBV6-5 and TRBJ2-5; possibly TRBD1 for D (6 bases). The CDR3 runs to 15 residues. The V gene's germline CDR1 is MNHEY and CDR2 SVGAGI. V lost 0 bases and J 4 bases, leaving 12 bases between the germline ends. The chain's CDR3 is CASSYSGQGRETQYF. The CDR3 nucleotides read TGTGCCAGCAGTTACTCGGGACAAGGTAGAGAGACCCAGTACTTC.

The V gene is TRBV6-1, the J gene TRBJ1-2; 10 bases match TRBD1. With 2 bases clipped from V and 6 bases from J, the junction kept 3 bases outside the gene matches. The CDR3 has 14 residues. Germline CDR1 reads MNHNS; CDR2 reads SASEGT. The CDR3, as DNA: TGTGCCAGCAGTGAACGGGACAGGGGAAATGGCTACACCTTC. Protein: CASSERDRGNGYTF.

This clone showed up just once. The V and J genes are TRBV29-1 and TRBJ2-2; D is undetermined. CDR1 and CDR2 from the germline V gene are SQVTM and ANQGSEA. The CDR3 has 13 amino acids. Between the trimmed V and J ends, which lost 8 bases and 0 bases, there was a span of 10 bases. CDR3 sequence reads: CSTDTANTGELFF. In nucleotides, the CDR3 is TGCAGCACAGACACCGCGAACACCGGGGAGCTGTTTTTT.

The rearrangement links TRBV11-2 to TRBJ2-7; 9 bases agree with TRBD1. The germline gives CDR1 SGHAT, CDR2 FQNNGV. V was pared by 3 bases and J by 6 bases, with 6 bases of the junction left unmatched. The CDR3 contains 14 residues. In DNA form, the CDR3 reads TGTGCCAGCAGCTTGGGGGACAGGGATGGCGAGCAGTACTTC. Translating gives CASSLGDRDGEQYF.

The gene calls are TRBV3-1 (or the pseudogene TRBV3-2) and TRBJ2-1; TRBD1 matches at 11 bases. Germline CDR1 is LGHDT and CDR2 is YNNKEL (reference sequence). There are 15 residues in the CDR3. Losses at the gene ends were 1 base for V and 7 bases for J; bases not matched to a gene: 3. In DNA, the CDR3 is TGTGCCAGCAGCCAAGGGGGACAGGGGGGGAATGAGCAGTTCTTC. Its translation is CASSQGGQGGNEQFF.

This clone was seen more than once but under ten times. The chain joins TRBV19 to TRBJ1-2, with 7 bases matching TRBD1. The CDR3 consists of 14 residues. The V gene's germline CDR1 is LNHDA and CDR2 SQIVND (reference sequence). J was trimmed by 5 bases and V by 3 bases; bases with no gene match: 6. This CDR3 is CASSIGTVRYGYTF. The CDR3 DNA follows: TGTGCCAGTAGTATCGGGACAGTAAGATATGGCTACACCTTC.

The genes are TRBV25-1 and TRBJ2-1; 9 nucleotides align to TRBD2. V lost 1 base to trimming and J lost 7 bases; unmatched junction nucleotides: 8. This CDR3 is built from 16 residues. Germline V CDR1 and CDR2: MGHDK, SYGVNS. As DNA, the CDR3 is TGTGCCAGCAGTGAATCCCCTAGCGGGGTTGGAAATGAGCAGTTCTTC. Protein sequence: CASSESPSGVGNEQFF.

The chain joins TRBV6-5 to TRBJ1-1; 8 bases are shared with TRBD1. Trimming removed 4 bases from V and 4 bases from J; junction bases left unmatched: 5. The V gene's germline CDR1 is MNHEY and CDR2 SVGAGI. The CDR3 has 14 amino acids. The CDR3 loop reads CASSFAQGATEAFF. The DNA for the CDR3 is TGTGCCAGCAGTTTCGCTCAGGGGGCCACTGAAGCTTTCTTT.

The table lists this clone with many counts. CDR3 sequence (DNA): TGTGCCAGCAGTAAACAGGTCAACTATGGCTACACCTTC. Translating gives CASSKQVNYGYTF. The chain combines TRBV6-5 with TRBJ1-2; D is perhaps TRBD1 (5 bases). CDR1 MNHEY and CDR2 SVGAGI come from the germline V gene. This CDR3 has 13 residues. The V end was cut by 5 bases, the J end by 2 bases, with 9 bases between.

The CDR3 region is CASSYSQGRTQYF. The CDR3 DNA is TGTGCCAGCAGTTACTCCCAAGGGAGGACCCAGTACTTC. The chain joins TRBV6-5 to TRBJ2-5, with TRBD2 as a possible D gene (5 bases). V lost 0 bases to trimming and J lost 7 bases, with 9 bases between them. The CDR3 contains 13 residues. Germline CDR1 MNHEY, CDR2 SVGAGI.